A selection of T cell receptor beta chains follows, all from one sample in a study of cytomegalovirus exposure and HLA in healthy donors. Here immunoSEQ multiplex PCR was the method, and the copy in TCRdb shows in-frame clones only, minus some. The sample lists about 150,000 clones; around 79% were seen once. Sequencing was carried out using PBMCs. The receptors shown here come from a man aged 25 to 45 in good health and CMV-seropositive. Each CDR3 is given with its conserved first and last residue. The D gene is left open where the match is weak. The listing skips clone size in some rows; elsewhere it reads once, few, many or a size class.

D gene,J gene,V gene,clone size,CDR3 protein,CDR3 DNA
NA,TRBJ1-2,TRBV6-4,NA,CASIVETNYGYTF,TGTGCCAGCATTGTAGAGACTAACTATGGCTACACCTTC
TRBD1,TRBJ1-1,TRBV7-2,NA,CASSLAGTAMNTEAFF,TGTGCCAGCAGCTTAGCCGGGACAGCAATGAACACTGAAGCTTTCTTT
NA,TRBJ1-6,TRBV18,NA,CASSVDRRNSPLHF,TGTGCCAGCTCAGTCGACAGGAGAAATTCACCCCTCCACTTT
TRBD2,TRBJ2-7,TRBV28,NA,CASRGTSGIHEQYF,TGTGCCAGCCGAGGGACTAGCGGGATACACGAGCAGTACTTC
TRBD2,TRBJ2-1,TRBV28,NA,CASSLGLAGGREQFF,TGTGCCAGCAGTTTAGGACTAGCGGGGGGGCGTGAGCAGTTCTTC
TRBD1,TRBJ2-1,TRBV5-3,NA,CARTLEGQDHEQFF,TGTGCCAGAACCCTGGAGGGACAGGATCATGAGCAGTTCTTC
TRBD2,TRBJ2-7,TRBV10-1,NA,CASSEWERGDEQYF,TGCGCCAGCAGTGAATGGGAGCGGGGGGACGAGCAGTACTTC
TRBD1,TRBJ1-4,TRBV9,NA,CASSPTTGTNEKLFF,TGTGCCAGCAGCCCCACGACAGGGACTAATGAAAAACTGTTTTTT
NA,TRBJ2-5,TRBV6-4,NA,CASIKGQRGETQYF,TGTGCCAGCATTAAAGGACAAAGGGGAGAGACCCAGTACTTC
TRBD1,TRBJ2-7,TRBV12-5,NA,CASALGQVVNEQYF,TGTGCTAGTGCCCTGGGACAGGTTGTGAACGAGCAGTACTTC
NA,TRBJ2-1,TRBV12-2,NA,CASRDRLAAAPNEQFF,TGTGCAAGTCGAGATAGACTAGCGGCAGCCCCCAATGAGCAGTTCTTC
NA,TRBJ1-4,TRBV30,once,CAWSVSRNEKLFF,TGTGCCTGGAGTGTATCGCGAAATGAAAAACTGTTTTTT
TRBD2,TRBJ2-1,TRBV4-1,NA,CASSHPSGGAGYNEQFF,TGCGCCAGCAGCCATCCTAGCGGGGGGGCGGGGTACAATGAGCAGTTCTTC